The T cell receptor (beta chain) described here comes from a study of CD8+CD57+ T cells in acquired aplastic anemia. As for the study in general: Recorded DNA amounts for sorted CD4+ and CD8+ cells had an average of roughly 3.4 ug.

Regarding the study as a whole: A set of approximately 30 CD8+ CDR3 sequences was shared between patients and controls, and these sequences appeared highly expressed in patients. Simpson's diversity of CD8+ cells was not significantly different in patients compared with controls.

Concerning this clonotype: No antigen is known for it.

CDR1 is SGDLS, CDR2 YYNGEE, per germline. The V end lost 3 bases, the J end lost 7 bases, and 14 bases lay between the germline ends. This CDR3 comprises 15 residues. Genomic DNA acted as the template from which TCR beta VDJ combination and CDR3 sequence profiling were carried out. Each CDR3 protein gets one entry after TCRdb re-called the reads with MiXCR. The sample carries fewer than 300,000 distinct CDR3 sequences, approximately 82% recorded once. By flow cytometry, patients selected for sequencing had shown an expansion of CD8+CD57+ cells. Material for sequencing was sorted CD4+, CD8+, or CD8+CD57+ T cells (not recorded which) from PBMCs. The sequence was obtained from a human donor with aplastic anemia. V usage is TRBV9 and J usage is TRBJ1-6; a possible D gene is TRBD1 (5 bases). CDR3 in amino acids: CASSGGAAGNSPLHF. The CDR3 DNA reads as TGTGCCAGCAGCGGAGGGGCAGCCGGGAATTCACCCCTCCACTTT.